The rows below give T cell receptor beta chains drawn from one sample of a study of T-cell memory formation after mild COVID-19. From the 5' RACE reads, TCRdb called clonotypes with MiXCR, one entry per CDR3 protein. The table shows some 300,000 distinct CDR3 sequences, with around 20% occurring only once. Sequencing used PBMCs or a T cell subset sorted from them (not recorded which). Receptors originate from a man aged 18-30 years who had mild COVID-19 (a few samples of this study predate the infection). Cell type and time point are not known. Each CDR3 is given with its conserved first and last residue. The D gene is left open where the match is weak. The listing skips clone size in some rows; elsewhere it reads once, few, many or a size class.

J gene: TRBJ2-2
clone size: few
V gene: TRBV9
D gene: -
CDR3 protein: CASSVDPGNTGELFF
CDR3 DNA: TGTGCCAGCAGCGTAGACCCGGGTAACACCGGGGAGCTGTTTTTT

J gene: TRBJ2-3
clone size: -
V gene: TRBV7-2
D gene: -
CDR3 protein: CASSSRWTFTDTQYF
CDR3 DNA: TGTGCCAGCAGCTCCCGTTGGACTTTCACAGATACGCAGTATTTT

J gene: TRBJ2-2
clone size: few
V gene: TRBV7-3
D gene: TRBD1
CDR3 protein: CASSSSDRGHVGELFF
CDR3 DNA: TGTGCCAGCAGCTCCTCGGACAGGGGGCACGTCGGGGAGCTGTTTTTT

J gene: TRBJ2-2
clone size: -
V gene: TRBV7-2
D gene: TRBD2
CDR3 protein: CASSPGLASSELFF
CDR3 DNA: TGTGCCAGCAGCCCGGGACTAGCTTCCTCGGAGCTGTTTTTT

J gene: TRBJ1-1
clone size: -
V gene: TRBV5-1
D gene: TRBD1
CDR3 protein: CASSLGTGITEAFF
CDR3 DNA: TGCGCCAGCAGCTTGGGGACAGGGATCACTGAAGCTTTCTTT

J gene: TRBJ2-5
clone size: -
V gene: TRBV7-6
D gene: -
CDR3 protein: CASSFRIAETQYF
CDR3 DNA: TGTGCCAGCAGCTTCAGGATAGCAGAGACCCAGTACTTC

J gene: TRBJ1-5
clone size: -
V gene: TRBV7-2
D gene: -
CDR3 protein: CASSRAGAGSSNQPQHF
CDR3 DNA: TGTGCCAGCAGCCGGGCCGGGGCGGGGTCGAGCAATCAGCCCCAGCATTTT

J gene: TRBJ2-3
clone size: few
V gene: TRBV28
D gene: TRBD1
CDR3 protein: CASSLDRATDTQYF
CDR3 DNA: TGTGCCAGCAGTTTAGACAGGGCGACAGATACGCAGTATTTT

J gene: TRBJ2-7
clone size: few
V gene: TRBV25-1
D gene: TRBD2
CDR3 protein: CASSEYGGINEQYF
CDR3 DNA: TGTGCCAGCAGTGAATACGGGGGGATCAACGAGCAGTACTTC

J gene: TRBJ2-7
clone size: -
V gene: TRBV12-3/TRBV12-4
D gene: -
CDR3 protein: CASRIAGYDEQYF
CDR3 DNA: TGTGCCAGCAGGATTGCAGGGTACGACGAGCAGTACTTC

J gene: TRBJ2-2
clone size: once
V gene: TRBV19
D gene: -
CDR3 protein: CASSLQEVTGELFF
CDR3 DNA: TGTGCCAGTAGTCTCCAGGAAGTCACCGGGGAGCTGTTTTTT

J gene: TRBJ1-5
clone size: many
V gene: TRBV6-5
D gene: -
CDR3 protein: CASRQGNQPQHF
CDR3 DNA: TGTGCCAGCAGACAGGGCAATCAGCCCCAGCATTTT

J gene: TRBJ1-1
clone size: -
V gene: TRBV10-2
D gene: -
CDR3 protein: CASSASNTEAFF
CDR3 DNA: TGCGCCAGCAGTGCATCAAACACTGAAGCTTTCTTT

J gene: TRBJ1-1
clone size: few
V gene: TRBV29-1
D gene: -
CDR3 protein: CSVAGGPGQGNTEAFF
CDR3 DNA: TGCAGCGTTGCGGGGGGGCCGGGACAAGGGAACACTGAAGCTTTCTTT

J gene: TRBJ2-2
clone size: -
V gene: TRBV4-3
D gene: -
CDR3 protein: CASSQDRGGGTGELFF
CDR3 DNA: TGCGCCAGCAGCCAAGATAGAGGGGGGGGCACCGGGGAGCTGTTTTTT

J gene: TRBJ1-3
clone size: -
V gene: TRBV15
D gene: -
CDR3 protein: CATSSSGTRSGNTIYF
CDR3 DNA: TGTGCCACCAGCAGCTCCGGGACACGGTCTGGAAACACCATATATTTT

J gene: TRBJ1-6
clone size: -
V gene: TRBV6-1
D gene: -
CDR3 protein: CASTLPGPHRAPLHF
CDR3 DNA: TGTGCCAGCACTCTACCCGGGCCTCACCGGGCACCCCTCCACTTT

J gene: TRBJ2-2
clone size: few
V gene: TRBV4-1
D gene: TRBD1
CDR3 protein: CASSQVGTENTGELFF
CDR3 DNA: TGCGCCAGCAGCCAAGTAGGGACAGAGAACACCGGGGAGCTGTTTTTT

J gene: TRBJ1-1
clone size: once
V gene: TRBV14
D gene: -
CDR3 protein: CASSPFQMNTEAFF
CDR3 DNA: TGTGCCAGCAGCCCTTTCCAGATGAACACTGAAGCTTTCTTT

J gene: TRBJ2-3
clone size: -
V gene: TRBV20-1
D gene: -
CDR3 protein: CSASLGRWGQDTQYF
CDR3 DNA: TGCAGTGCCAGCCTGGGGCGGTGGGGGCAGGATACGCAGTATTTT